The 31 T cell receptor beta chains reported below all come from one sample, sequenced in a study of T cells in Graves' hyperthyroidism and ophthalmopathy. The source material, RNA transcripts, was used to amplify TCR beta CDR3 regions. Carried out on the TCR CDR3, a first-round RT-PCR used the HTBI primer set. TCRdb re-analysed the multiplex PCR reads in MiXCR, keeping a single row per CDR3 protein. This table has about 360,000 distinct CDR3 sequences, about 12% appearing once. Sequencing used blood. Source of these receptors: a woman between 18 and 29 years old with Graves' hyperthyroidism.

At least ten counts were recorded for this clonotype. The V call is TRBV28, the J call TRBJ2-7; 12 nucleotides agree with TRBD2. The CDR3 extends over 15 amino acids. J was trimmed by 4 bases and V by 5 bases; bases with no gene match: 6. Germline CDR1 and CDR2: MDHEN and SYDVKM. CDR3 coding DNA: TGTGCCAGCAGTGCCGCTCTAGCGGGAGGGTACGAGCAGTACTTC. Amino acids: CASSAALAGGYEQYF.

This clonotype has ten or more counts. The gene calls are TRBV3-1 and TRBJ1-2; D is uncertain. The CDR3 runs to 13 residues. Trimming took 7 bases from V and 3 from J, leaving 12 bases between them. The germline gives CDR1 LGHDT, CDR2 YNNKEL (reference sequence). The CDR3 sequence: CASNRGDHYGYTF. CDR3 nucleotides: TGTGCCAGCAACCGGGGAGACCACTATGGCTACACCTTC. The full variable domain, completed using reference TRBV3-1 and TRBJ1-2, is DTAVSQTPKYLVTQMGNDKSIKCEQNLGHDTMYWYKQDSKKFLKIMFSYNNKELIINETVPNRFSPKSPDKAHLNLHINSLELGDSAVYFCASNRGDHYGYTFGSGTRLTVV.

This clonotype was observed at least ten times. In nucleotides, the CDR3 is TGTGCCAGCAGTCGGGACAACTATGGCTACACCTTC. This encodes CASSRDNYGYTF. The rearrangement joins TRBV6-2 or TRBV6-3 to TRBJ1-2, with a weak D call TRBD1 (5 bases). Trimming took off 5 bases at V and 2 bases at J, with 6 bases between the two ends. There are 12 residues in the CDR3. Germline loops: CDR1 MNHEY, CDR2 SVGEGT.

This clonotype was seen only a few times. The rearrangement links TRBV7-3 to TRBJ2-2; tentatively, D is TRBD1 (6 bases). V was clipped by 1 base and J by 6 bases, with 18 bases between them. Germline V gives CDR1 SGHTA, CDR2 FQGTGA. The CDR3 sequence is 17 residues long. DNA for the CDR3: TGTGCCAGCAGCTTAAAGGGGGTCGTCGGGTATGCCGGGGAGCTGTTTTTT. Protein sequence: CASSLKGVVGYAGELFF.

This clonotype was seen repeatedly, ten times or more. V is TRBV28 and J is TRBJ2-7, with 10 bases lining up with TRBD1. The trim removed 6 bases at V and 1 base at J, leaving 6 bases unmatched. CDR3 length equals 15 residues. CDR1 is MDHEN, CDR2 SYDVKM, per germline. CDR3 protein: CASREDRGMSYEQYF. CDR3 bases: TGTGCCAGCAGGGAGGACAGGGGGATGTCCTACGAGCAGTACTTC.

This clonotype came up many times. The J gene is TRBJ1-5, the V gene TRBV3-1; 8 nucleotides align to TRBD1. The germline V gene has CDR1 LGHDT and CDR2 YNNKEL (reference sequence). The CDR3 has 13 amino acids. The junction had 3 bases not matched to a gene; V was cut back by 6 bases and J by 5 bases. DNA for the CDR3: TGTGCCAGCAGACAGGGGGAGGATCAGCCCCAGCATTTT. It codes for CASRQGEDQPQHF.

This clonotype was observed at least ten times. This chain uses TRBV4-3 with TRBJ2-1; the D call may be TRBD1 or TRBD2 (5 bases each). This CDR3 has 15 residues. V shed 2 bases and J shed 0 bases, with 8 bases lying between them. The germline CDR1 and CDR2 sequences are LGHNA and YSLEER. Here the CDR3 reads CASSQSGTSYNEQFF. The DNA of the CDR3 is TGCGCCAGCAGCCAAAGTGGGACCTCCTACAATGAGCAGTTCTTC.

At least ten counts were recorded for this clonotype. The chain links TRBV6-1 to TRBJ2-3; D may be TRBD1 or TRBD2 (6 bases each). V gave up 7 bases and J gave up 4 bases, with 15 bases separating them. Germline V gene data show CDR1 as MNHNS and CDR2 as SASEGT. This CDR3 has 14 amino acids. The CDR3 loop reads CASTRLEGADTQYF. Written as DNA, the CDR3 is TGTGCCAGCACCCGACTAGAGGGGGCAGATACGCAGTATTTT.

This clonotype was seen at least ten times. The junction shows a germline mismatch at one end, possibly a read error. J is TRBJ2-7 and V is TRBV7-7, with 7 bases fitting TRBD1. The CDR3 has 12 residues. Per the germline V gene, CDR1 is SSHAT and CDR2 is FNYEAQ (reference sequence). The CDR3 is CASSRDSLVQYF. In DNA form, the CDR3 reads TGTGCTAGCAGCCGGGACAGCCTAGTGCAGTACTTC.

The gene calls are TRBV2 and TRBJ1-5; D remains ambiguous. Germline CDR1 and CDR2: SNHLY and FYNNEI. The CDR3 extends over 15 amino acids. V lost 7 bases and J 0 bases, leaving 13 bases between the germline ends. CDR3 region: CASTPARASNQPQHF. The CDR3, as DNA: TGTGCCAGCACCCCGGCGAGGGCTAGCAATCAGCCCCAGCATTTT. The full variable domain, in which reference TRBV2 and TRBJ1-5 provide the parts outside the CDR3, is EPEVTQTPSHQVTQMGQEVILRCVPISNHLYFYWYRQILGQKVEFLVSFYNNEISEKSEIFDDQFSVERPDGSNFTLKIRSTKLEDSAMYFCASTPARASNQPQHFGDGTRLSIL.

This clonotype has a count of ten or more. The chain links TRBV12-5 to TRBJ2-7; D is unclear. The V end was cut by 2 bases, the J end by 4 bases, with 12 bases between. This CDR3 comprises 14 residues. Germline lookup yields CDR1 LGHNT and CDR2 FRNRAP. CDR3 in amino acids: CASGLLAPPYEQYF. The CDR3 coding sequence is TGTGCTAGTGGTTTGCTGGCCCCCCCGTACGAGCAGTACTTC.

In this sample, this clonotype turned up many times. The V gene is TRBV20-1, the J gene TRBJ1-1; no clear D gene. CDR3 length: 14 amino acids. Trimming stripped 3 bases from V and 4 bases from J, with 15 bases between. CDR1 DFQATT and CDR2 SNEGSKA come from the germline V gene (reference sequence). The CDR3 DNA follows: TGCAGTGCTAGGTCGGCAGAGACACGCACTGAAGCTTTCTTT. It specifies CSARSAETRTEAFF.

This clonotype was counted between two and nine times. The chain has TRBV6-1 and TRBJ1-2; a possible D gene is TRBD1 (5 bases). V lost 5 bases, J lost 7 bases, and 11 bases lay in between. The CDR3 runs to 12 residues. Per germline, CDR1 MNHNS and CDR2 SASEGT. The CDR3 DNA is TGTGCCAGCAGTCCGGGGCTCGTTGGCTACACCTTC. Protein: CASSPGLVGYTF.

This clonotype was observed a few times. This sequence joins TRBV7-8 and TRBJ1-5; D is ambiguous. CDR1 SGHVS and CDR2 FQNEAQ come from the germline V gene. The V end lost 5 bases, the J end lost 0 bases, and 11 bases lay between the germline ends. This CDR3 comprises 15 residues. The CDR3, as DNA: TGTGCCAGCAGCCCGCGAGAGTATAGCAATCAGCCCCAGCATTTT. This translates into CASSPREYSNQPQHF.

As for this clonotype: This sequence may be a read error, since a much larger clone differs from it by one base. The V gene is TRBV7-2, the J gene TRBJ1-3; D gene uncertain. The CDR3 is 15 amino acids. The V gene's germline CDR1 is SGHTA and CDR2 FQGNSA. CDR3 residues: CASSLKVDSVNTIYF. CDR3 coding DNA: TGTGCCAGCAGCCTAAAAGTCGACTCTGTAAACACCATATATTTT.

This clonotype came up many times. This rearrangement joins TRBV11-1 to TRBJ2-4, with D perhaps matching TRBD1 (6 bases). The germline V gene encodes CDR1 SGHAT and CDR2 FQDESV (reference sequence). V was trimmed by 5 bases and J by 0 bases, leaving 11 bases between them. The CDR3 runs 15 residues. As DNA, the CDR3 is TGTGCCAGCAGCCAGGGGATTCTAGCCAAAAACATTCAGTACTTC. Protein sequence: CASSQGILAKNIQYF.

The chain employs TRBV11-2 and TRBJ1-1; weak D call: TRBD1 (5 bases). The germline gives CDR1 SGHAT, CDR2 FQNNGV. Trimming took 2 bases from V and 1 from J, leaving 8 bases between them. This CDR3 region has 14 residues. The CDR3 coding sequence is TGTGCCAGCAGCTTATTACAGGCGAACACTGAAGCTTTCTTT. This gives the protein CASSLLQANTEAFF. Combining the CDR3 with reference TRBV11-2 and TRBJ1-1 gives the whole variable domain EAGVAQSPRYKIIEKRQSVAFWCNPISGHATLYWYQQILGQGPKLLIQFQNNGVVDDSQLPKDRFSAERLKGVDSTLKIQPAKLEDSAVYLCASSLLQANTEAFFGQGTRLTVV.

This clonotype is a singleton in its sample. This clone may be a read error of a much larger clone one base away. The chain links TRBV24-1 to TRBJ1-2; 7 bases are shared with TRBD1. The V gene end was trimmed by 4 bases and the J gene end by 2 bases; junction bases not matched to a gene: 9. This CDR3 comprises 16 residues. The germline CDR1 and CDR2 sequences are KGHDR and SFDVKD. Here the CDR3 reads CATSEPPGTDNYGYTF. Written as DNA, the CDR3 is TGTGCCACCAGTGAACCGCCGGGGACAGACAACTATGGCTACACCTTC.

This clonotype was seen at least ten times. This chain's CDR3 is CASTTSARPYEQYF. In DNA, the CDR3 is TGTGCCAGCACAACTAGCGCGCGCCCCTACGAGCAGTACTTC. The genes are TRBV7-9 and TRBJ2-7, with TRBD2 matching over 7 bases. Germline loops: CDR1 SEHNR, CDR2 FQNEAQ (reference sequence). After removal of 7 bases from V and 2 bases from J, the junction contained 8 bases not matched to a gene. This CDR3 is built from 14 residues.

This clonotype showed up many times. This chain joins TRBV7-9 and TRBJ2-5; D not certain. Germline CDR1 is SEHNR and CDR2 is FQNEAQ (reference sequence). The CDR3 runs to 14 residues. Trimming took off 5 bases at V and 2 bases at J, with 12 bases between the two ends. CDR3 residues: CASSKEAEQETQYF. CDR3 DNA: TGTGCCAGCAGCAAAGAGGCGGAACAAGAGACCCAGTACTTC.

This clonotype has ten or more counts. The chain joins TRBV20-1 to TRBJ1-2; no definite D call. The CDR3 consists of 12 residues. The germline CDR1 and CDR2 sequences are DFQATT and SNEGSKA (reference sequence). V was trimmed by 5 bases and J by 2 bases, leaving 9 bases between them. DNA for the CDR3: TGCAGTGCTCGCGACAAGAACTATGGCTACACCTTC. Translation gives CSARDKNYGYTF.

Many counts were recorded for this clonotype. The V call is TRBV6-2 or TRBV6-3, the J call TRBJ2-1; D is perhaps TRBD2 (5 bases). Germline lookup yields CDR1 MNHEY and CDR2 SVGEGT. The germline V and J ends were trimmed by 6 bases and 7 bases, with 10 bases remaining between them. This CDR3 region has 12 residues. CDR3 sequence reads: CASSLLVNEQFF. DNA of the CDR3: TGTGCCAGCAGCTTACTAGTGAATGAGCAGTTCTTC.

This clonotype was picked up a small number of times. This may come from a read error, since a much larger clone is one base off. This rearrangement joins TRBV5-1 to TRBJ2-3, with 7 bases fitting TRBD2. CDR3 length: 17 residues. CDR1 is SGHRS and CDR2 is YFSETQ in the germline V gene. Trimming removed 4 bases from V and 2 bases from J; junction bases left unmatched: 13. The CDR3 sequence: CASSGPSWERDTDTQYF. The CDR3, as DNA: TGCGCCAGCAGCGGTCCTTCGTGGGAGCGGGACACAGATACGCAGTATTTT.

A few counts support this clonotype. This chain links TRBV5-1 with TRBJ2-1; a possible D gene is TRBD1 (6 bases). This CDR3 spans 15 amino acids. CDR1 is SGHRS, CDR2 YFSETQ, per germline. The V and J ends lost 4 bases and 6 bases respectively, with 17 bases between them. In nucleotides, the CDR3 is TGCGCCAGCAGCCCCAGGGGAGACTCCCTCAATGAGCAGTTCTTC. It translates to CASSPRGDSLNEQFF.

This clonotype was detected ten times or more. The chain recombines TRBV11-3 with TRBJ2-1; D call uncertain. Trimming pared 1 base from V and 0 bases from J, leaving 13 bases between. The germline gives CDR1 SGHNT, CDR2 YENEEA. The CDR3 covers 17 residues. CDR3 residues: CASSLGERQSSYNEQFF. The CDR3 DNA reads as TGTGCCAGCAGCTTAGGAGAGCGACAAAGCTCCTACAATGAGCAGTTCTTC.

This clonotype has only a few counts. The chain combines TRBV7-3 with TRBJ2-5; TRBD1 matches at 7 bases. With 5 bases clipped from V and 5 bases from J, the junction kept 11 bases outside the gene matches. CDR1 is SGHTA, CDR2 FQGTGA, per germline. This CDR3 spans 15 amino acids. CDR3 residues: CASSPTGAGAETQYF. The CDR3 DNA sequence: TGTGCCAGCAGCCCCACAGGGGCAGGGGCGGAGACCCAGTACTTC.

This clonotype was counted at least ten times. The chain carries TRBV7-3 and TRBJ2-5; D remains unclear. Per germline, CDR1 SGHTA and CDR2 FQGTGA. Trimming stripped 4 bases from V and 2 bases from J, with 8 bases between. CDR3 size: 13 residues. The CDR3 nucleotides read TGTGCCAGCAGCTCGGGCCCGCAAGAGACCCAGTACTTC. Its protein product is CASSSGPQETQYF.

This clonotype has ten or more counts. V gene TRBV27 combines with J gene TRBJ1-2; no definite D call. This CDR3 has 14 amino acids. The germline gives CDR1 MNHEY, CDR2 SMNVEV (reference sequence). Between the trimmed V and J ends, which lost 3 bases and 7 bases, there was a span of 15 bases. The CDR3 DNA reads as TGTGCCAGCAGTTTGGGAGGGTTGCTAAGTGGCTACACCTTC. Translation gives CASSLGGLLSGYTF.

This clonotype appeared many times. The chain carries TRBV7-3 and TRBJ1-1; 7 nucleotides line up with TRBD1. Germline-derived CDR1 and CDR2 are SGHTA and FQGTGA. This CDR3 has 14 residues. The ends lost 4 bases at V and 5 bases at J; junction bases unmatched: 7. CDR3 residues: CASSSIGGRTEAFF. The CDR3 region has the DNA TGTGCCAGCAGCTCCATAGGGGGCAGAACTGAAGCTTTCTTT.

Many counts were recorded for this clonotype. The chain links TRBV12-3 or TRBV12-4 to TRBJ1-1; possible D gene TRBD1, 5 bases. V was pared by 3 bases and J by 8 bases, with 13 bases between. The CDR3 spans 13 residues. CDR3 in DNA: TGTGCCAGCAGTTTGGGGCCCACGACAGAAGCTTTCTTT. This translates into CASSLGPTTEAFF.

This clonotype was counted ten times or more. V is TRBV20-1 and J is TRBJ2-7; unclear D gene. Germline assignment: CDR1 DFQATT and CDR2 SNEGSKA (reference sequence). This CDR3 comprises 11 residues. The germline V and J ends were trimmed by 6 bases and 2 bases, with 8 bases remaining between them. In nucleotides, the CDR3 is TGCAGTGCCGACGGAGCCTACGAGCAGTACTTC. Its protein is CSADGAYEQYF.